This T cell receptor beta chain was documented in a study of blood T cell repertoires in COVID-19. As for the study in general: T cells, B-cell-depleted T cells, or PBMCs provided the cDNA or gDNA that served as material.

The CDR3 covers 14 residues. CDR1 and CDR2 from the germline V gene are SEHNR and FQNEAQ (reference sequence). V lost 4 bases and J lost 5, with 12 bases in between. Repertoires were generated with immunoSEQ multiplex PCR, while TCRdb's copy carries only in-frame clones and drops some. The sample yields some 180,000 clones, about 90% seen once. V usage is TRBV7-9 and J usage is TRBJ1-5, with unresolved D. Sequenced input: peripheral blood. The sequence was collected from a man aged 45-65 years with acute or convalescent COVID-19. The CDR3 DNA follows: TGTGCCAGCAGCTCGGGTTTTCTGGATCAGCCCCAGCATTTT. It encodes CASSSGFLDQPQHF.